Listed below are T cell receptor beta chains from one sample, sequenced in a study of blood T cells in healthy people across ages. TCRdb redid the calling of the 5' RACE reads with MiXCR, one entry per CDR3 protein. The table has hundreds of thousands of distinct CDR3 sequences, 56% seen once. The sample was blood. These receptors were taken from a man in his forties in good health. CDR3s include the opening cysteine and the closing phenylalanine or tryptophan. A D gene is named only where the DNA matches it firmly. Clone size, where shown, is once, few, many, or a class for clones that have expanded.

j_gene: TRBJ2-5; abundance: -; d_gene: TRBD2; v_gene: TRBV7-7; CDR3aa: CASSYLVRTSGNNEQYF; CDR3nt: TGTGCTAGCAGCTACTTAGTCAGGACTAGCGGAAACAATGAGCAGTACTTC
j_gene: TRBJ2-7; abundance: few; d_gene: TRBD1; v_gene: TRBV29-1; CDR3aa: CSVEVADRPSYEQYF; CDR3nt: TGCAGCGTTGAAGTTGCGGACAGGCCTTCCTACGAGCAGTACTTC
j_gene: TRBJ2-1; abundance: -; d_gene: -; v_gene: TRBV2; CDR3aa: CASLTGGVSYNEQFF; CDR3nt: TGTGCCAGCTTAACGGGCGGAGTCTCCTACAATGAGCAGTTCTTC
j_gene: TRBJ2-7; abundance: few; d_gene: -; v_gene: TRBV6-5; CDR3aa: CASMGASYEQYF; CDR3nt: TGTGCCAGCATGGGGGCCTCCTACGAGCAGTACTTC
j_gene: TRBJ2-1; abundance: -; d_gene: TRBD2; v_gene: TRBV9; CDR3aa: CASSSGGGILDEQFF; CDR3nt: TGTGCCAGCAGTAGCGGGGGAGGAATTTTGGATGAGCAGTTCTTC
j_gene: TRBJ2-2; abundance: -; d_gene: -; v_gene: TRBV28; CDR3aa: CASIDNRGTGELFF; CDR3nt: TGTGCCAGCATCGATAACCGGGGAACCGGGGAGCTGTTTTTT
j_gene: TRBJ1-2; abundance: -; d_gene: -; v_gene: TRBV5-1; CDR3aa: CASTDGRDYGYTF; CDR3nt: TGCGCCAGCACCGATGGGAGGGACTATGGCTACACCTTC
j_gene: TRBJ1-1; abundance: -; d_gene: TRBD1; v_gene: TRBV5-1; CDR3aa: CASGQGEVLNTEAFF; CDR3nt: TGCGCCAGCGGACAGGGCGAGGTGTTGAACACTGAAGCTTTCTTT
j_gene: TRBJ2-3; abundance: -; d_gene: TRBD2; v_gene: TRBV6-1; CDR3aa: CASSTTSGKRSTDTQYF; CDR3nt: TGTGCCAGCAGTACGACTAGCGGGAAGCGGAGCACAGATACGCAGTATTTT
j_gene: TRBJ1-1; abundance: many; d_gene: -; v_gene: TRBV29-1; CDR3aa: CSWMNTEAFF; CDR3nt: TGCAGCTGGATGAACACTGAAGCTTTCTTT
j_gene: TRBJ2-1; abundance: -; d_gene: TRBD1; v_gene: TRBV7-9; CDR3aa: CASSYRDRGLHEQFF; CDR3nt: TGTGCCAGCAGCTACCGGGACAGGGGGCTACATGAGCAGTTCTTC
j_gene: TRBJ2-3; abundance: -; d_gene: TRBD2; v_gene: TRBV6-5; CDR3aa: CASNPSGASTDTQYF; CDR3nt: TGTGCCAGCAATCCTAGCGGGGCTAGCACAGATACGCAGTATTTT
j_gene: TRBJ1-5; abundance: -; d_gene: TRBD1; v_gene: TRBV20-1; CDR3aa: CSAGTGDRNQPQHF; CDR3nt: TGCAGTGCCGGGACAGGGGATCGGAATCAGCCCCAGCATTTT
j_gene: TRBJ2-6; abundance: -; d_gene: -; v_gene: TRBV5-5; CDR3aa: CASNPASGANVLTF; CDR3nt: TGTGCCAGCAACCCAGCATCTGGGGCCAACGTCCTGACTTTC
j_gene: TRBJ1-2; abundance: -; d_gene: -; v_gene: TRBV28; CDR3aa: CASSLEAGPTYGYTF; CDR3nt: TGTGCCAGCAGTTTAGAGGCAGGTCCTACATATGGCTACACCTTC
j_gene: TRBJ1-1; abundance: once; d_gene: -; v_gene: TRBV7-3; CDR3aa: CASSLAIGWGTEAFF; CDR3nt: TGTGCCAGCAGCTTAGCTATAGGATGGGGAACTGAAGCTTTCTTT
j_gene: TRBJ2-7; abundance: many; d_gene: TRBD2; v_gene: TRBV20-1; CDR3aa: CSGTSGSYEQYF; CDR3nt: TGCAGTGGGACTAGCGGGAGCTACGAGCAGTACTTC